The 12 T cell receptor beta chains below all came from one sample that was sequenced in a study of identifying expanded T cells in peripheral blood. Using immunoSEQ multiplex PCR, the repertoire was profiled, and TCRdb retains in-frame clones only, with some absent. The sample lists about 74,000 clones; about 83% were seen once. The sequenced sample consisted of blood. The source of these receptors is a person aged 18-70 years in good health.

The rearrangement joins TRBV13 to TRBJ2-3; 7 bases align to TRBD2. The CDR3 contains 15 residues. Germline values: CDR1 PRHDT, CDR2 FYEKMQ (reference sequence). V lost 2 bases to trimming and J lost 2 bases; unmatched junction nucleotides: 4. This CDR3 is CASSLPSGNTDTQYF. CDR3 in DNA: TGTGCCAGCAGCTTACCTAGCGGCAACACAGATACGCAGTATTTT.

The CDR3 DNA follows: TGTGCCAGCAGCGGGACAGGCGAAGGACAGCCCCAGCATTTT. Amino acids: CASSGTGEGQPQHF. The rearrangement uses TRBV2 and TRBJ1-5, with 8 bases matching TRBD1. The junction had 8 bases not matched to a gene; V was cut back by 6 bases and J by 7 bases. CDR3 length: 14 amino acids. The germline gives CDR1 SNHLY, CDR2 FYNNEI.

This chain connects TRBV4-3 to TRBJ1-4, with D uncertain. The V and J ends lost 4 bases and 7 bases respectively, with 10 bases between them. The CDR3 length is 13 residues. CDR1 LGHNA and CDR2 YSLEER come from the germline V gene. CDR3 DNA: TGCGCCAGCAGCCCAAGTCAATTTGAAAAACTGTTTTTT. It encodes CASSPSQFEKLFF.

The chain joins TRBV10-3 to TRBJ1-1; D gene unclear. CDR1 ENHRY and CDR2 SYGVKD come from the germline V gene. The V gene lost 3 bases and the J gene lost 0 bases, with 8 bases spanning the gap. This CDR3 has 14 amino acids. As DNA, the CDR3 is TGTGCCATCAGTGATGAACCCCTGAACACTGAAGCTTTCTTT. This translates into CAISDEPLNTEAFF.

This chain uses TRBV10-3 with TRBJ1-1; D is undetermined. Germline loops: CDR1 ENHRY, CDR2 SYGVKD. Trimming left V 0 bases short and J 3 bases short, with 5 bases between. The CDR3 spans 13 residues. CDR3 DNA sequence: TGTGCCATCAGTGAGTCGTTGGACACTGAAGCTTTCTTT. Translation gives CAISESLDTEAFF.

The chain links TRBV30 to TRBJ1-6; D may be TRBD1 (5 bases). CDR3 length: 14 amino acids. Trimming shortened V by 2 bases and J by 8 bases, and 13 bases separated the two germline ends. Germline CDR1 GTSNPN, CDR2 SVGIG (reference sequence). In DNA, the CDR3 is TGTGCCTGGAGTCGGAAGGGGATTGATTCACCCCTCCACTTT. Amino acids: CAWSRKGIDSPLHF. Based on the CDR3 plus reference TRBV30 and TRBJ1-6, the full variable domain is SQTIHQWPATLVQPVGSPLSLECTVEGTSNPNLYWYRQAAGRGLQLLFYSVGIGQISSEVPQNLSASRPQDRQFILSSKKLLLSDSGFYLCAWSRKGIDSPLHFGNGTRLTVT.

The chain recombines TRBV5-6 with TRBJ2-3, with TRBD2 matching over 8 bases. The junction had 7 bases not matched to a gene; V was cut back by 0 bases and J by 4 bases. The germline V gene has CDR1 SGHDT and CDR2 YYEEEE. The CDR3 spans 16 residues. CDR3 residues: CASSLGWREASDTQYF. DNA of the CDR3: TGTGCCAGCAGCTTGGGATGGCGGGAGGCCTCAGATACGCAGTATTTT.

The V and J genes are TRBV7-2 and TRBJ2-3, with 8 bases that match TRBD2. Germline values: CDR1 SGHTA, CDR2 FQGNSA. Losses at the gene ends were 5 bases for V and 2 bases for J; bases not matched to a gene: 9. This CDR3 region has 16 residues. This chain's CDR3 is CASSPQRGSLTDTQYF. CDR3 bases: TGTGCCAGCAGCCCCCAGCGGGGGTCACTCACAGATACGCAGTATTTT.

CDR3 loop: CASSLGLAVSGANVLTF. Written as DNA, the CDR3 is TGTGCCAGCAGCTTAGGACTAGCGGTATCTGGGGCCAACGTCCTGACTTTC. The V call is TRBV13, the J call TRBJ2-6; 8 nucleotides align to TRBD2. This CDR3 spans 17 amino acids. Germline loops: CDR1 PRHDT, CDR2 FYEKMQ (reference sequence). The junction had 2 bases not matched to a gene; V was cut back by 0 bases and J by 1 base.

The chain carries TRBV9 and TRBJ2-7; 7 bases agree with TRBD2. V trimming: 0 bases; J trimming: 4 bases; junction bases outside the gene matches: 7. The CDR3 is 15 residues long. Germline V CDR1 and CDR2: SGDLS, YYNGEE. CDR3 amino acids: CASSVGWEGLYEQYF. Written as DNA, the CDR3 is TGTGCCAGCAGCGTAGGATGGGAGGGCCTATACGAGCAGTACTTC. The full variable domain, in which reference TRBV9 and TRBJ2-7 provide the parts outside the CDR3, is DSGVTQTPKHLITATGQRVTLRCSPRSGDLSVYWYQQSLDQGLQFLIQYYNGEERAKGNILERFSAQQFPDLHSELNLSSLELGDSALYFCASSVGWEGLYEQYFGPGTRLTVT.

J is TRBJ1-2 and V is TRBV10-3; 7 bases are a match to TRBD1. Trimming at V came to 6 bases and at J to 2 bases, leaving 12 bases not matched to a gene. This CDR3 is built from 16 residues. Per germline, CDR1 ENHRY and CDR2 SYGVKD. This chain's CDR3 is CAIRQGGVGQNYGYTF. In DNA form, the CDR3 reads TGTGCCATCAGGCAGGGGGGCGTCGGGCAGAACTATGGCTACACCTTC.

The genes are TRBV4-3 and TRBJ1-2; weak D call: TRBD1 (6 bases). Germline V gives CDR1 LGHNA, CDR2 YSLEER. The CDR3 runs to 16 residues. Trimming left V 0 bases short and J 4 bases short, with 15 bases between. CDR3 protein: CASSQDISGQFYGYTF. CDR3 nucleotides: TGCGCCAGCAGCCAAGATATATCGGGACAATTCTATGGCTACACCTTC.